This TCR beta chain was sequenced in a study of cytomegalovirus exposure and HLA in healthy donors. PCR primers comprised 60 Vbeta and 13 Jbeta primers. Assay: immunoSEQ multiplex PCR; the TCRdb copy retains only in-frame clones and omits some. This sample has around 80,000 clones, with around three quarters found just once. Germline assignment: CDR1 SEHNR and CDR2 FQNEAQ (reference sequence). With 3 bases removed from V and 2 bases from J, the gap between germline ends came to 7 bases. The CDR3 totals 13 residues. This clone turned up a few times. The material sequenced was PBMCs. This TCR was sampled from a man in his forties in good health and CMV-seronegative. The V call is TRBV7-9, the J call TRBJ2-5; D call uncertain. The CDR3 DNA reads as TGTGCCAGCAGCTTTTGGCAGCAAGAGACCCAGTACTTC. It is translated as CASSFWQQETQYF.